The clone carrying this T cell receptor beta chain was counted many times. The antigen remains unidentified. The data belong to a study of neurological immune-mediated disorders. Regarding the study as a whole: Multiple sclerosis patients had less TCR clonal expansion than even healthy controls, unlike HTLV-1-associated myelopathy.

Blood bank volunteers in Maryland, USA, served as healthy controls. About a million sorted CD4+ or CD8+ T cells made each library. TCRdb processed the 5' RACE reads anew with MiXCR; each CDR3 protein has one entry. The sample holds around 40,000 distinct CDR3 sequences; less than 9% are singletons and the top ten take approximately 5.7%. The V and J ends lost 3 bases and 5 bases respectively, with 14 bases between them. Per the germline V gene, CDR1 is SNHLY and CDR2 is FYNNEI. This CDR3 comprises 14 residues. The rearrangement joins TRBV2 to TRBJ2-7; no firm D call. Material: CD4+ T cells from blood. The TCR sequence derives from a man aged 45-65 years in good health. The CDR3 bases are TGTGCCAGCAGTGAGGGTCCGGGCCTCAACGAGCAGTACTTC. This codes for CASSEGPGLNEQYF.